Below are 7 T cell receptor beta chains sequenced from a single sample in a study of cytomegalovirus exposure and HLA in healthy donors (dated 2017 in TCRdb). Libraries came from the immunoSEQ multiplex PCR assay. For the multiplex PCR, a mixture combining 60 forward primers for TCR Vbeta segments and 13 reverse primers for TCR Jbeta segments was used. The table comes from immuneACCESS by way of TCRdb, which keeps in-frame sequences with V and J called. Part of the clones is missing from these tables; in studies checked, under half for an unresolved V gene and the rest for unknown reasons. The sample includes roughly 160,000 clones, with approximately 73% observed a single time. 4.5% to 5.5% of the sample comes from the top ten. The sample taken for sequencing was PBMCs. These receptors all come from a woman in her late teens or twenties in good health and CMV-seropositive.

The genes are TRBV29-1 and TRBJ2-2; 10 bases agree with TRBD2. This CDR3 is 15 amino acids long. Germline CDR1 reads SQVTM; CDR2 reads ANQGSEA. Trimming cost V 6 bases and J 7 bases; bases outside gene matches: 11. In DNA form, the CDR3 reads TGCAGCGTGATTACTAGCGGGGTAGGAATCGGGGAGCTGTTTTTT. It is translated as CSVITSGVGIGELFF.

The chain links TRBV19 to TRBJ1-2; D remains ambiguous. V was shortened by 3 bases and J by 6 bases, with 14 bases between the two germline ends. This CDR3 has 14 residues. The V gene's germline CDR1 is LNHDA and CDR2 SQIVND (reference sequence). The CDR3 DNA follows: TGTGCCAGTAGTATCCACGACGGGGTGGATGGCTACACCTTC. Translating gives CASSIHDGVDGYTF.

This clone was observed a few times. The chain joins TRBV6-1 to TRBJ1-5, with no clear D. Trimming took 1 base from V and 4 from J, leaving 8 bases between them. CDR3 length equals 14 residues. In germline, CDR1 is MNHNS, CDR2 SASEGT. CDR3 amino acids: CASSEVRLNQPQHF. CDR3 nucleotides: TGTGCCAGCAGTGAAGTCAGACTAAATCAGCCCCAGCATTTT.

The chain links TRBV5-4 to TRBJ2-3, with 13 bases fitting TRBD2. After removal of 4 bases from V and 3 bases from J, the junction contained 8 bases not matched to a gene. The germline V gene has CDR1 SGHNT and CDR2 YYREEE (reference sequence). This CDR3 spans 17 amino acids. The CDR3 nucleotides are TGTGCCAGCAGCATACTAGCGGGGGGGCCCCCGACAGATACGCAGTATTTT. Translating it yields CASSILAGGPPTDTQYF.

The J gene is TRBJ2-7, the V gene TRBV29-1; D perhaps matches TRBD1 (6 bases). CDR3 size: 12 residues. CDR1 SQVTM and CDR2 ANQGSEA come from the germline V gene. Trimming shortened V by 6 bases and J by 3 bases, and 12 bases separated the two germline ends. The CDR3 loop is CSVETRGYEQYF. CDR3 DNA: TGCAGCGTCGAAACCAGGGGCTACGAGCAGTACTTC.

The rearrangement joins TRBV7-9 to TRBJ1-4, with D unresolved. The germline V gene encodes CDR1 SEHNR and CDR2 FQNEAQ (reference sequence). V lost 1 base, J lost 7 bases, and 16 bases lay in between. This CDR3 is 16 amino acids long. CDR3 sequence: CASSLVVGVVGEKLFF. Here the CDR3 DNA reads TGTGCCAGCAGCTTAGTGGTTGGTGTTGTCGGTGAAAAACTGTTTTTT.

This sequence joins TRBV4-2 and TRBJ1-2; TRBD1 matches 8 bases. The CDR3 sequence is 14 residues long. The germline CDR1 and CDR2 sequences are LGHNA and YNFKEQ. The junction had 6 bases not matched to a gene; V was cut back by 1 base and J by 8 bases. The CDR3 DNA sequence: TGTGCCAGCAGCCAAGCAACAGGGGGATTAGGCTACACCTTC. Translating it yields CASSQATGGLGYTF.